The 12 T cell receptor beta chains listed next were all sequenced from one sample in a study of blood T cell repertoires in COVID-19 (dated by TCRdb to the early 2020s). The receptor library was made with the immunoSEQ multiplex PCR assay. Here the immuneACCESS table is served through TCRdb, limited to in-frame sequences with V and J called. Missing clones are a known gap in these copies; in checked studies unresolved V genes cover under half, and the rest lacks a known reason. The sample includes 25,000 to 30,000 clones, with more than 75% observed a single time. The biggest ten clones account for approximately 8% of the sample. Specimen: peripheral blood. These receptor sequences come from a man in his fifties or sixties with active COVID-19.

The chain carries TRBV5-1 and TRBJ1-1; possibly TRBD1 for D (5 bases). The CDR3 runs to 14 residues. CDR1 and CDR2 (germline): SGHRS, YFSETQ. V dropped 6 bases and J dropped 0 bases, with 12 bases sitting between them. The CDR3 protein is CASNPDRLNTEAFF. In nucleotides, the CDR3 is TGCGCCAGCAATCCAGACAGACTGAACACTGAAGCTTTCTTT.

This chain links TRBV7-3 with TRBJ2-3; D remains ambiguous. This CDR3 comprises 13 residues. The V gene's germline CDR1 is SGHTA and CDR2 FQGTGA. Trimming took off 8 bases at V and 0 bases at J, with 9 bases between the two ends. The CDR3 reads CASGRDSTDTQYF. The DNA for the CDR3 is TGTGCCAGCGGGCGTGACAGCACAGATACGCAGTATTTT.

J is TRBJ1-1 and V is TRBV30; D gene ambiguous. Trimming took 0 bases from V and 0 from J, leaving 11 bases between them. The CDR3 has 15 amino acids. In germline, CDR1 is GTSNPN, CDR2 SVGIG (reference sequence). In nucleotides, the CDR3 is TGTGCCTGGAGTGTAGAATGGCTCTTGAACACTGAAGCTTTCTTT. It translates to CAWSVEWLLNTEAFF. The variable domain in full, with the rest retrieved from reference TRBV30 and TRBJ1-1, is SQTIHQWPATLVQPVGSPLSLECTVEGTSNPNLYWYRQAAGRGLQLLFYSVGIGQISSEVPQNLSASRPQDRQFILSSKKLLLSDSGFYLCAWSVEWLLNTEAFFGQGTRLTVV.

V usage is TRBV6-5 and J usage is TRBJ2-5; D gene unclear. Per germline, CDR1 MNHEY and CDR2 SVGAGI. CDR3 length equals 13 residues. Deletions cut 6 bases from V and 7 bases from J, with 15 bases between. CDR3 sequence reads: CASRLPHLWTQYF. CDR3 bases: TGTGCCAGCAGACTACCTCACCTTTGGACCCAGTACTTC.

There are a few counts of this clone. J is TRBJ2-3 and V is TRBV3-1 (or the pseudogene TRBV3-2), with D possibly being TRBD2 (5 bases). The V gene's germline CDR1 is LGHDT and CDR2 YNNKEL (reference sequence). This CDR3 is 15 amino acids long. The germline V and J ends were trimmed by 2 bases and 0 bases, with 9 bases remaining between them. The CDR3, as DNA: TGTGCCAGCAGCCAAAGAAGGACTAGCACAGATACGCAGTATTTT. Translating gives CASSQRRTSTDTQYF.

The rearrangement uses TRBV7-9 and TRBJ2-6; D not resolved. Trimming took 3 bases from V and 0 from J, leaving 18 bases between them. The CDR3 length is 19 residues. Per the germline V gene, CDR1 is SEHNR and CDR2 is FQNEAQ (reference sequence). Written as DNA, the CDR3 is TGTGCCAGCAGCTTGAGATCTCCAACCCCTTACTCTGGGGCCAACGTCCTGACTTTC. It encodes CASSLRSPTPYSGANVLTF. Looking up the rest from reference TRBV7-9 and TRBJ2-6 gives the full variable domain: DTGVSQNPRHKITKRGQNVTFRCDPISEHNRLYWYRQTLGQGPEFLTYFQNEAQLEKSRLLSDRFSAERPKGSFSTLEIQRTEQGDSAMYLCASSLRSPTPYSGANVLTFGAGSRLTVL.

As DNA, the CDR3 is TGTGCCAGCAGCTTAGCGGACTGGGACACCGGGTATGGCTACACCTTC. Protein product: CASSLADWDTGYGYTF. V and J are TRBV7-8 and TRBJ1-2; weak D call: TRBD1 (6 bases). CDR1 and CDR2 (germline): SGHVS, FQNEAQ. The CDR3 sequence is 16 residues long. The V gene lost 0 bases and the J gene lost 5 bases, with 16 bases spanning the gap.

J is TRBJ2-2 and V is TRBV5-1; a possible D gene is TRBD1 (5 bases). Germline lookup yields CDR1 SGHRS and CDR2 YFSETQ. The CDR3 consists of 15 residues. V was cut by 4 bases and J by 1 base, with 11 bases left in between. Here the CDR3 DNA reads TGCGCCAGCAGCCACGGCGACAGGAACACCGGGGAGCTGTTTTTT. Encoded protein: CASSHGDRNTGELFF.

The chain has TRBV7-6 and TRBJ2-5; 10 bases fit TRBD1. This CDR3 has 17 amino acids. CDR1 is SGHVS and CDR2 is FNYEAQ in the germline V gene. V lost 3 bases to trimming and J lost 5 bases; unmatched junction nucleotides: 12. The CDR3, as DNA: TGTGCCAGCAGCTTCGCGAACTGGACAGGGGGGTGGGAGACCCAGTACTTC. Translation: CASSFANWTGGWETQYF.

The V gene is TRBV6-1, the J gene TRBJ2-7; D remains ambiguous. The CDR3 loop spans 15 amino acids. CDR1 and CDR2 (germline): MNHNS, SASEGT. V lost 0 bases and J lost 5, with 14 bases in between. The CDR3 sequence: CASSEAIAGIDEQYF. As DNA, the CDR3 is TGTGCCAGCAGTGAAGCGATAGCTGGTATAGACGAGCAGTACTTC.

Here the CDR3 DNA reads TGTGCCAGCAGCAAAGCGCCAGGGACAGGAAACACCGGGGAGCTGTTTTTT. Its translation is CASSKAPGTGNTGELFF. The chain recombines TRBV21-1 with TRBJ2-2; TRBD1 reflects the table's D call only, with no check against the DNA. TRBV21-1 is tagged as a pseudogene. CDR3 length: 17 residues.

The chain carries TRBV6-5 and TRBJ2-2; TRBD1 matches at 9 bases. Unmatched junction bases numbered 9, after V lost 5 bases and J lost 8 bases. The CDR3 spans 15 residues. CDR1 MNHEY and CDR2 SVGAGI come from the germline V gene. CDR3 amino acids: CASSRTGTGSGELFF. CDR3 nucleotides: TGTGCCAGCAGTAGGACCGGGACAGGGTCTGGGGAGCTGTTTTTT.